The 8 T cell receptor beta chains below come from one sample, sequenced in a study of shared clonotypes between healthy human individuals. Repertoires were generated with immunoSEQ multiplex PCR, while TCRdb's copy carries only in-frame clones and drops some. Counted here are a few million clones, approximately 93% occurring once; the ten biggest clones make up around 0.4%. Sequenced input: naive CD4+ T cells from PBMCs. Indicated subset: CD45RA+ positively selected. The receptors originated from a man younger than 30 in good health. Some clones in this sample may be carry-over from other donors' samples.

The genes are TRBV7-3 and TRBJ1-1; D possibly corresponds to TRBD1 (6 bases). This CDR3 has 12 residues. Trimming left V 8 bases short and J 4 bases short, with 11 bases between. The V gene's germline CDR1 is SGHTA and CDR2 FQGTGA. The CDR3 loop reads CASGGLGTEAFF. The CDR3 DNA sequence: TGTGCCAGCGGGGGGCTAGGCACTGAAGCTTTCTTT. Full variable domain (outside the CDR3, taken from reference TRBV7-3 and TRBJ1-1): GAGVSQTPSNKVTEKGKYVELRCDPISGHTALYWYRQSLGQGPEFLIYFQGTGAADDSGLPNDRFFAVRPEGSVSTLKIQRTERGDSAVYLCASGGLGTEAFFGQGTRLTVV.

The rearrangement joins TRBV4-1 to TRBJ2-1, with 10 bases lining up with TRBD2. V gave up 3 bases and J gave up 0 bases; unmatched junction bases: 14. Germline loops: CDR1 MGHRA, CDR2 YSYEKL. This CDR3 comprises 20 residues. CDR3 amino acids: CASSHHLAGALLSSYNEQFF. CDR3 nucleotide sequence: TGCGCCAGCAGCCACCACCTAGCGGGAGCCTTACTAAGCTCCTACAATGAGCAGTTCTTC.

V is TRBV28 and J is TRBJ2-1; 10 positions match TRBD2. V shed 8 bases and J 6 bases; nucleotides not matched to a gene: 10. This CDR3 comprises 15 residues. Germline CDR1 reads MDHEN; CDR2 reads SYDVKM. For the CDR3, the DNA is TGTGCCAGCGGCCTAGCGGGAGCGCGCCGCAATGAGCAGTTCTTC. Translating it yields CASGLAGARRNEQFF.

This chain joins TRBV29-1 and TRBJ2-1; the D gene is possibly TRBD2 (6 bases). The V gene's germline CDR1 is SQVTM and CDR2 ANQGSEA. Trimming took 6 bases from V and 0 from J, leaving 18 bases between them. CDR3 length equals 16 residues. CDR3 sequence reads: CSVRSRDSHSYNEQFF. The CDR3 DNA follows: TGCAGCGTGCGAAGTAGGGACTCACACTCCTACAATGAGCAGTTCTTC.

Note on this clone: The sample holds other DNA sequences that translate to the same CDR3. CDR3 sequence (DNA): TGTGCCAGCAGCGTAGGACAGGGAGGGTACTATGGCTACACCTTC. The encoded protein is CASSVGQGGYYGYTF. The V and J genes are TRBV9 and TRBJ1-2; 7 bases are a match to TRBD1. V shed 0 bases, J shed 3 bases, and the junction held 5 bases outside the gene matches. From germline, CDR1 is SGDLS and CDR2 YYNGEE. The CDR3 spans 15 residues.

On this clone itself: Additional DNA sequences in this sample encode the identical CDR3. The J gene is TRBJ2-7, the V gene TRBV18; TRBD2 is a possible D gene (5 bases). Trimming stripped 3 bases from V and 1 base from J, with 10 bases between. CDR3 length: 14 amino acids. The germline V gene encodes CDR1 KGHSH and CDR2 LQKENI. CDR3 sequence reads: CASSPSGRSYEQYF. In DNA form, the CDR3 reads TGTGCCAGCTCACCCAGCGGACGGTCCTACGAGCAGTACTTC. The whole variable domain, remainder taken from reference TRBV18 and TRBJ2-7, is NAGVMQNPRHLVRRRGQEARLRCSPMKGHSHVYWYRQLPEEGLKFMVYLQKENIIDESGMPKERFSAEFPKEGPSILRIQQVVRGDSAAYFCASSPSGRSYEQYFGPGTRLTVT.

The chain couples TRBV7-3 to TRBJ2-1, with 9 nucleotides matching TRBD2. J lost 5 bases, V lost 4 bases, and 9 bases had no gene match. This CDR3 comprises 16 residues. The germline V gene encodes CDR1 SGHTA and CDR2 FQGTGA. The CDR3, as DNA: TGTGCCAGCAGCTCCCCCTTAGCGGGAGTTCACAATGAGCAGTTCTTC. It translates to CASSSPLAGVHNEQFF.

The V call is TRBV29-1, the J call TRBJ1-2, with 10 bases fitting TRBD1. The CDR3 covers 16 residues. Trimming at V came to 4 bases and at J to 5 bases, leaving 13 bases not matched to a gene. CDR1 and CDR2 from the germline V gene are SQVTM and ANQGSEA. The CDR3 nucleotides are TGCAGCGTTGTGTGGGCCGATGGGACAGGGGCATATGGCTACACCTTC. It codes for CSVVWADGTGAYGYTF.